The next 17 T cell receptor beta chains were all read from a single sample in a study of CD8 T cells in Susac syndrome. Reverse transcription of about 0.5 to 1 ug RNA used random hexamers. Via MiXCR, TCRdb re-called the immunoSEQ multiplex PCR reads, giving one row per CDR3 protein. The sample holds approximately 270,000 distinct CDR3 sequences, 93% seen once. Sequenced material: CD4+ T cells from PBMCs. These receptors were obtained from a human donor with multiple sclerosis.

This chain joins TRBV20-1 and TRBJ1-2; 10 bases match TRBD1. CDR1 and CDR2 from the germline V gene are DFQATT and SNEGSKA (reference sequence). After removal of 4 bases from V and 8 bases from J, the junction contained 7 bases not matched to a gene. This CDR3 contains 13 residues. DNA of the CDR3: TGCAGTGCTACGGACAGGGGGTCGGGCGGCTACACCTTC. This gives the protein CSATDRGSGGYTF.

V usage is TRBV23-1 and J usage is TRBJ1-5; 8 bases match TRBD1. TRBV23-1 is noted as an ORF with a role that remains uncertain. The junction had 5 bases not matched to a gene; V was cut back by 3 bases and J by 1 base. The CDR3 runs to 16 residues. The CDR3 spells CASSQPDRGSNQPQHF. The CDR3 nucleotides are TGCGCCAGCAGTCAGCCCGACAGGGGAAGCAATCAGCCCCAGCATTTT.

The chain carries TRBV5-4 and TRBJ2-7; 7 bases line up with TRBD2. Unmatched junction bases numbered 6, after V lost 4 bases and J lost 2 bases. Germline values: CDR1 SGHNT, CDR2 YYREEE (reference sequence). This CDR3 is built from 14 residues. CDR3 nucleotide sequence: TGTGCCAGCAGCCGAGGACTAGACACCTACGAGCAGTACTTC. It translates to CASSRGLDTYEQYF.

The chain employs TRBV24-1 and TRBJ2-3; D perhaps matches TRBD2 (6 bases). Trimming shortened V by 5 bases and J by 0 bases, and 8 bases separated the two germline ends. Germline CDR1 reads KGHDR; CDR2 reads SFDVKD. CDR3 length: 14 amino acids. The CDR3 reads CATSGGASTDTQYF. The CDR3 DNA reads as TGTGCCACCAGTGGCGGGGCTAGCACAGATACGCAGTATTTT.

The V and J genes are TRBV27 and TRBJ1-2; TRBD1 matches 7 bases. The ends lost 3 bases at V and 4 bases at J; junction bases unmatched: 8. Germline assignment: CDR1 MNHEY and CDR2 SMNVEV (reference sequence). CDR3 length equals 15 residues. The CDR3, as DNA: TGTGCCAGCAGTTTTCAGTCGGGACAGTCCTATGGCTACACCTTC. Its protein is CASSFQSGQSYGYTF.

Only one count was recorded for this clonotype. This rearrangement joins TRBV7-2 to TRBJ2-3, with D possibly being TRBD2 (6 bases). This CDR3 has 17 residues. Trimming removed 0 bases at V and 3 bases at J, with 16 bases between. Germline loops: CDR1 SGHTA, CDR2 FQGNSA. The CDR3, as DNA: TGTGCCAGCAGCTTAGCGCTGTCGGGAGCTTCGACAGATACGCAGTATTTT. This gives the protein CASSLALSGASTDTQYF.

CDR3 amino acids: CASSKVGSGRAGAKNIQYF. In DNA form, the CDR3 reads TGTGCCAGCAGCAAAGTTGGTAGCGGGAGGGCCGGAGCCAAAAACATTCAGTACTTC. The J gene is TRBJ2-4, the V gene TRBV21-1; TRBD2 is taken as the D call from the table, unchecked against the DNA. TRBV21-1 is a listed pseudogene. This CDR3 comprises 19 residues.

The V and J genes are TRBV19 and TRBJ2-5; 11 nucleotides align to TRBD2. From germline, CDR1 is LNHDA and CDR2 SQIVND (reference sequence). This CDR3 has 16 amino acids. Trimming removed 5 bases from V and 0 bases from J; junction bases left unmatched: 5. Here the CDR3 reads CASSLAGGSYQETQYF. The CDR3, as DNA: TGTGCCAGTAGTCTAGCGGGGGGCTCGTACCAAGAGACCCAGTACTTC.

The chain combines TRBV27 with TRBJ2-7; 10 bases align to TRBD1. The CDR3 has 14 amino acids. J lost 4 bases, V lost 8 bases, and 8 bases had no gene match. Germline CDR1 reads MNHEY; CDR2 reads SMNVEV (reference sequence). For the CDR3, the DNA is TGTGCCAGCGCTAGGGACAGGGGTAAATACGAGCAGTACTTC. It yields the protein CASARDRGKYEQYF.

This sequence joins TRBV18 and TRBJ2-1, with 9 bases identical to TRBD1. The CDR3 covers 15 residues. V gave up 3 bases and J gave up 2 bases; unmatched junction bases: 2. CDR1 and CDR2 from the germline V gene are KGHSH and LQKENI. The chain's CDR3 is CASSPGQGTYNEQFF. The CDR3 DNA sequence: TGTGCCAGCTCACCTGGACAGGGGACCTACAATGAGCAGTTCTTC.

The chain combines TRBV18 with TRBJ2-7; 7 nucleotides line up with TRBD1. The V gene end was trimmed by 6 bases and the J gene end by 5 bases; junction bases not matched to a gene: 4. Germline V gene data show CDR1 as KGHSH and CDR2 as LQKENI. The CDR3 has 12 amino acids. The DNA of the CDR3 is TGTGCCAGCTCGCCCGACAGGGACGAGCAGTACGTC. Its protein product is CASSPDRDEQYV.

The rearrangement uses TRBV2 and TRBJ2-3; TRBD1 is a possible D gene (5 bases). The CDR3 sequence is 15 residues long. Per the germline V gene, CDR1 is SNHLY and CDR2 is FYNNEI. The V end lost 2 bases, the J end lost 4 bases, and 13 bases lay between the germline ends. CDR3 loop: CASSEQGRGADTQYF. The DNA of the CDR3 is TGTGCCAGCAGTGAACAGGGTAGGGGTGCAGATACGCAGTATTTT.

This clonotype showed up just once. This chain uses TRBV11-2 with TRBJ2-5; D is unresolved. V lost 1 base and J lost 4, with 13 bases in between. The CDR3 consists of 15 residues. CDR1 SGHAT and CDR2 FQNNGV come from the germline V gene. The CDR3 bases are TGTGCCAGCAGCTTAGCGGCGGCACTTCGAGAGACCCAGTACTTC. This translates into CASSLAAALRETQYF. The variable domain in full, completed from reference TRBV11-2 and TRBJ2-5, reads EAGVAQSPRYKIIEKRQSVAFWCNPISGHATLYWYQQILGQGPKLLIQFQNNGVVDDSQLPKDRFSAERLKGVDSTLKIQPAKLEDSAVYLCASSLAAALRETQYFGPGTRLLVL.

This clonotype appeared a few times. This CDR3 is CASSVDRGPYEQYF. The DNA for the CDR3 is TGTGCCAGCAGCGTTGACAGGGGGCCTTACGAGCAGTACTTC. The chain joins TRBV7-2 to TRBJ2-7; TRBD1 aligns across 10 bases. Germline V gives CDR1 SGHTA, CDR2 FQGNSA. The CDR3 consists of 14 residues. The V and J ends lost 5 bases and 4 bases, in that order; junction bases with no gene match: 5.

The chain carries TRBV19 and TRBJ2-1; D possibly matches TRBD1 or TRBD2 (6 bases each). From germline, CDR1 is LNHDA and CDR2 SQIVND (reference sequence). V was shortened by 5 bases and J by 5 bases, with 22 bases between the two germline ends. The CDR3 totals 17 residues. The CDR3 region has the DNA TGTGCCAGTAGTCCAAAGCCCTCGCGGAGGGGGAACAATGAGCAGTTCTTC. Its translation: CASSPKPSRRGNNEQFF.

The chain recombines TRBV7-3 with TRBJ2-1; TRBD2 agrees at 9 bases. CDR1 and CDR2 from the germline V gene are SGHTA and FQGTGA. With 5 bases clipped from V and 12 bases from J, the junction kept 14 bases outside the gene matches. CDR3 length: 15 amino acids. The CDR3 region is CASSPGTSSLGGQFF. The CDR3 DNA follows: TGTGCCAGCAGCCCGGGGACTAGCTCTCTGGGTGGGCAGTTCTTC.

The rearrangement joins TRBV14 to TRBJ1-3; D is undetermined. The CDR3 has 17 amino acids. The ends were cut back, 0 bases at V and 0 bases at J, with 12 bases in the middle. Germline CDR1 reads SGHDN; CDR2 reads FVKESK. The CDR3 DNA follows: TGTGCCAGCAGCCAAGAAAATCTCCTGAACTCTGGAAACACCATATATTTT. Translating gives CASSQENLLNSGNTIYF.